The clone carrying this TCR beta chain was counted ten times or more. HTBI primers from iRepertoire and Arm-PCR of CDR3 regions yielded the TCR beta libraries. TCRdb processed the multiplex PCR reads anew with MiXCR; each CDR3 protein has one entry. The data contain about 470,000 distinct CDR3 sequences, 14% to 15% of them seen just once; the ten biggest clones take up approximately 15%. The data were taken from a study of regulatory T cells in long-lasting Graves disease. The germline V and J ends were trimmed by 5 bases and 2 bases, with 6 bases remaining between them. The CDR3 runs to 12 residues. CDR1 and CDR2 (germline): MDHEN, SYDVKM. The time point is: newly diagnosed GD, antithyroid drugs for less than 3 months. The TCR library used RNA extracted from PBMCs. This sample also belongs to another study, concerning T cells in Graves' hyperthyroidism and ophthalmopathy.

The source is a woman in her twenties or thirties with Graves disease. Sequencing was performed on peripheral blood mononuclear cells (PBMCs), taken at new diagnosis, from a patient treated with antithyroid drugs. V and J are TRBV28 and TRBJ2-5; D may be TRBD2 (6 bases). Here the CDR3 reads CASSAGQETQYF. The CDR3 nucleotides are TGTGCCAGCAGTGCGGGGCAAGAGACCCAGTACTTC.